This T cell receptor beta chain originates from a study of blood T cell repertoires in COVID-19. Across the whole study: The United States, Italy and Spain supplied acute and convalescent COVID-19 samples.

Sequencing was performed with immunoSEQ multiplex PCR; in TCRdb, only in-frame clones are kept and a portion is missing. The sample lists about 64,000 clones, about 88% occurring once. Sequencing was carried out using peripheral blood. The sequence was obtained from a woman aged 55-69 years with COVID-19, enrolled during active disease.

As DNA, the CDR3 is TGTGCCAGCAGCTCAAGACAGGGAGCCTACGAGCAGTACTTC. It codes for CASSSRQGAYEQYF. The J gene is TRBJ2-7, the V gene TRBV14; 7 nucleotides agree with TRBD1. Per germline, CDR1 SGHDN and CDR2 FVKESK. V shed 5 bases and J 2 bases; nucleotides not matched to a gene: 6. The CDR3 length is 14 residues.